The 12 T cell receptor beta chains below were found in one sample sequenced in a study of blood T cells in healthy people across ages. Next came a second PCR, run for roughly 6 to 11 cycles, which used a sample-barcoded 5' primer along with a J-beta primer mix. MiXCR was run by TCRdb on the 5' RACE reads, yielding one entry per CDR3 protein. The sample includes about 1,500,000 distinct CDR3 sequences, 35% to 45% of them seen just once. Sequencing input: blood. These receptors all stem from a woman between 18 and 29 years old in good health.

This clonotype showed up just once. V usage is TRBV11-2 and J usage is TRBJ2-4, with 8 bases aligning to TRBD1. CDR1 and CDR2 (germline): SGHAT, FQNNGV. V lost 5 bases to trimming and J lost 3 bases; unmatched junction nucleotides: 15. The CDR3 length is 18 residues. CDR3 nucleotides: TGTGCCAGCAGCCATGAGACAGGGGTAATTGTGGGCAAAAACATTCAGTACTTC. Translated, it gives CASSHETGVIVGKNIQYF.

The chain links TRBV20-1 to TRBJ1-1; maybe TRBD1 (6 bases). The CDR3 consists of 16 residues. Germline loops: CDR1 DFQATT, CDR2 SNEGSKA (reference sequence). Trimming took off 0 bases at V and 0 bases at J, with 14 bases between the two ends. The DNA for the CDR3 is TGCAGTGCTAGAGACAGGGGCCGGGCCATGAACACTGAAGCTTTCTTT. Amino acid sequence: CSARDRGRAMNTEAFF.

The rearrangement joins TRBV27 to TRBJ1-2; 10 bases align to TRBD1. V gave up 5 bases and J gave up 3 bases; unmatched junction bases: 12. CDR1 MNHEY and CDR2 SMNVEV come from the germline V gene (reference sequence). The CDR3 spans 17 residues. This CDR3 reads CASSLKPDRGYYYGYTF. For the CDR3, the DNA is TGTGCCAGCAGTCTCAAACCGGACAGGGGGTACTACTATGGCTACACCTTC.

This chain uses TRBV5-5 with TRBJ2-2; tentatively, D is TRBD2 (7 bases). Germline V gives CDR1 SGHKS, CDR2 YYEKEE (reference sequence). Trimming took 0 bases from V and 9 from J, leaving 18 bases between them. The CDR3 spans 16 residues. The CDR3 DNA reads as TGTGCCAGCAGCTTGGCCGGCGGGGGCTCTGTCAGGGAGCTGTTTTTT. Translating gives CASSLAGGGSVRELFF.

V and J are TRBV4-1 and TRBJ2-1, with 16 bases matching TRBD2. V dropped 0 bases and J dropped 7; count of bases not matched to a gene: 12. The CDR3 sequence is 20 residues long. Germline CDR1 MGHRA, CDR2 YSYEKL. DNA for the CDR3: TGCGCCAGCAGCCAAGAAAGGGGACTAGCGGGGGGGCGACGGTCGAATGAGCAGTTCTTC. The encoded protein is CASSQERGLAGGRRSNEQFF.

In DNA form, the CDR3 reads TGTGCCGGCTCTGAGGGGAACACAGATACGCAGTATTTT. Protein sequence: CAGSEGNTDTQYF. V gene TRBV12-3 or TRBV12-4 combines with J gene TRBJ2-3; the D gene could be TRBD1 or TRBD2 (5 bases each). This CDR3 has 13 residues. V dropped 11 bases and J dropped 2 bases, with 14 bases sitting between them.

This clonotype was counted between two and nine times. V is TRBV6-1 and J is TRBJ2-5; 11 positions match TRBD2. Germline values: CDR1 MNHNS, CDR2 SASEGT. The CDR3 totals 16 residues. V was clipped by 8 bases and J by 4 bases; unmatched bases: 12. The CDR3 DNA reads TGTGCCAGCTTTAGCGGGAGGGCCGTAAGAGGAGAGACCCAGTACTTC. As protein: CASFSGRAVRGETQYF.

A remark on this clonotype: An end of the junction differs from the germline gene, which may be a read error. The rearrangement uses TRBV27 and TRBJ1-1, with 7 bases that match TRBD1. CDR3 size: 14 residues. Germline CDR1 and CDR2: MNHEY and SMNVEV (reference sequence). CDR3 protein: CANSLETGTTEAFF. CDR3 nucleotide sequence: TGTGCCAACAGTTTGGAGACAGGGACAACTGAAGCTTTCTTT.

This chain connects TRBV7-2 to TRBJ2-1; tentatively, D is TRBD1 or TRBD2 (6 bases each). The CDR3 sequence is 15 residues long. V lost 3 bases, J lost 4 bases, and 13 bases lay in between. The germline V gene has CDR1 SGHTA and CDR2 FQGNSA. DNA of the CDR3: TGTGCCAGCAGCTTCCGATGGGGGGCTTACAATGAGCAGTTCTTC. This encodes CASSFRWGAYNEQFF.

This clonotype showed up just a few times. The V call is TRBV6-6, the J call TRBJ2-1; tentative D call: TRBD1 (6 bases). The J call is doubtful: the DNA matches TRBJ2-7 better. There are 16 residues in the CDR3. CDR1 is MNHNY and CDR2 is SVGAGI in the germline V gene (reference sequence). The CDR3 protein is CASSLGQTLTYNEQYF. The CDR3 bases are TGTGCCAGCAGCCTCGGACAGACGCTTACCTACAATGAGCAGTACTTC.

The chain uses TRBV20-1 and TRBJ2-3, with 7 bases that match TRBD2. The CDR3 consists of 14 residues. Germline trimming cut 6 bases from V and 5 bases from J; bases unmatched to any gene: 11. CDR1 is DFQATT and CDR2 is SNEGSKA in the germline V gene (reference sequence). CDR3 in DNA: TGCAGTGCCCCAGGGAGGGCGGGCTTAGATACGCAGTATTTT. It is translated as CSAPGRAGLDTQYF.

The J gene is TRBJ2-7, the V gene TRBV11-2; 8 bases are shared with TRBD1. Losses at the gene ends were 5 bases for V and 5 bases for J; bases not matched to a gene: 8. CDR1 is SGHAT and CDR2 is FQNNGV in the germline V gene. The CDR3 is 14 amino acids. Here the CDR3 reads CASSPGQADHEQYF. The CDR3 nucleotides are TGTGCCAGCAGCCCGGGACAGGCTGATCACGAGCAGTACTTC.